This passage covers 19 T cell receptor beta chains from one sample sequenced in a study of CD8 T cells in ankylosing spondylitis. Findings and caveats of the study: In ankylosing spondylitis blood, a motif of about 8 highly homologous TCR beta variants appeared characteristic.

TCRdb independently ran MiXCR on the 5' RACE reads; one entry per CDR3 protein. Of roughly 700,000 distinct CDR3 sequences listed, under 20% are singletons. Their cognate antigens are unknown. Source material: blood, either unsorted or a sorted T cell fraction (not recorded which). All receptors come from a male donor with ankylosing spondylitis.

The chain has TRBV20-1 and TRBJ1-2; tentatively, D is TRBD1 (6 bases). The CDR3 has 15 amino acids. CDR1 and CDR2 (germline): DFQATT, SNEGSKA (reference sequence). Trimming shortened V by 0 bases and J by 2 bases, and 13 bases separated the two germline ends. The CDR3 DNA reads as TGCAGTGCTAGAGATATGGGGGCTTCGAACTATGGCTACACCTTC. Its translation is CSARDMGASNYGYTF.

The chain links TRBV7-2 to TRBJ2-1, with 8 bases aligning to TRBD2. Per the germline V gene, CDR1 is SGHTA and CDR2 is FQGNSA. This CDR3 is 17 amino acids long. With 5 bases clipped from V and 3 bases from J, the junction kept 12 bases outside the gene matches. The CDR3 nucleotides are TGTGCCAGCAGCCTCCGGGAAGCGGGAGTTTTCTACAATGAGCAGTTCTTC. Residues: CASSLREAGVFYNEQFF.

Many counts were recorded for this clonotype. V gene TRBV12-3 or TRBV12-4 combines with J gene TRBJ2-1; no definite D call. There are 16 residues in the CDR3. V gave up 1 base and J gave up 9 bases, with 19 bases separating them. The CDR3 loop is CASSLGFESLVGEQFF. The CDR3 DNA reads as TGTGCCAGCAGTTTAGGTTTTGAGAGTTTAGTTGGTGAGCAGTTCTTC.

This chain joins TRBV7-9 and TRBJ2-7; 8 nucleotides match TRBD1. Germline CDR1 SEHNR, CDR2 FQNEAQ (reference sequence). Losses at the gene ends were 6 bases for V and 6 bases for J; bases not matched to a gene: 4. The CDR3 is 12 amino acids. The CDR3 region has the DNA TGTGCCAGCAGGAGTCAGGGGGCCGAGCAGTACTTC. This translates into CASRSQGAEQYF.

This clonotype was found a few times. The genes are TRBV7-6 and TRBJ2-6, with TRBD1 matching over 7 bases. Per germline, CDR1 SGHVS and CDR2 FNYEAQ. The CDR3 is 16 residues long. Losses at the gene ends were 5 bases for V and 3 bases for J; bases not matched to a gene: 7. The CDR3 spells CASSRDSIFGANVLTF. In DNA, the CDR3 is TGTGCCAGCAGCCGGGACAGTATTTTTGGGGCCAACGTCCTGACTTTC.

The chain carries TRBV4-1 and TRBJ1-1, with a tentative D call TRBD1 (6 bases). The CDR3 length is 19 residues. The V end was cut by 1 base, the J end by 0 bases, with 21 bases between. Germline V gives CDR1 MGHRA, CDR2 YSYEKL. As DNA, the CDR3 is TGCGCCAGCAGCCAAGCATCGAGGGGGGAGAGAACTATGAACACTGAAGCTTTCTTT. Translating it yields CASSQASRGERTMNTEAFF.

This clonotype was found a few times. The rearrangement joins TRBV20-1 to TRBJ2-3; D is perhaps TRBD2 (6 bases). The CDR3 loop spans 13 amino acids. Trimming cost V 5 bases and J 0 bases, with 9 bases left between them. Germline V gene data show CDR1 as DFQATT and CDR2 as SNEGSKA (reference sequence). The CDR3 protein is CSAPSASTDTQYF. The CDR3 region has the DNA TGCAGTGCTCCTAGCGCGAGCACAGATACGCAGTATTTT.

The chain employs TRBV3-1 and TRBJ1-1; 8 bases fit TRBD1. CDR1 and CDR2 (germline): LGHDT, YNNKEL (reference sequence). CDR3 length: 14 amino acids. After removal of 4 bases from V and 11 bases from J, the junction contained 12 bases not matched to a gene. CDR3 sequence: CASSPGQAPGGAFF. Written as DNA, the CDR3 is TGTGCCAGCAGCCCGGGACAGGCGCCAGGAGGGGCTTTCTTT.

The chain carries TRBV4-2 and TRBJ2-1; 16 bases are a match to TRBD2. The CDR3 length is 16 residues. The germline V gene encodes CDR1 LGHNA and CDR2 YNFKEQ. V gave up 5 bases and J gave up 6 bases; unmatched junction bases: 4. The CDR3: CASSWGTSGRGNEQFF. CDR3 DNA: TGTGCCAGCAGCTGGGGGACTAGCGGGAGGGGCAATGAGCAGTTCTTC.

The CDR3 DNA reads as TGCGCCAGCAGCCCCGGGACAGGGCGCTACCACGAGCAGTACTTC. Translating gives CASSPGTGRYHEQYF. The gene calls are TRBV5-1 and TRBJ2-7; TRBD1 agrees at 9 bases. This CDR3 is 15 amino acids long. V dropped 4 bases and J dropped 5; count of bases not matched to a gene: 10. Germline values: CDR1 SGHRS, CDR2 YFSETQ.

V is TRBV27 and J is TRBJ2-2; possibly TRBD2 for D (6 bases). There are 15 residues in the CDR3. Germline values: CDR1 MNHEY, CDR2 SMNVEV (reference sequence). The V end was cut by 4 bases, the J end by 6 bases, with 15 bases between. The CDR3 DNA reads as TGTGCCAGCAGTTCTAGCGCCAGTGCATCCGGGGAGCTGTTTTTT. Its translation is CASSSSASASGELFF.

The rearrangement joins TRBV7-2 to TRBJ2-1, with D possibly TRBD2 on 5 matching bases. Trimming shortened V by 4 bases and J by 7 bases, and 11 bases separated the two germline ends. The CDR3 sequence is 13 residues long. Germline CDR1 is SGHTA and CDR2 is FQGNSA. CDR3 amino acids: CASSSDLGNEQFF. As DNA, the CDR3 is TGTGCCAGCAGCTCGGACTTAGGGAATGAGCAGTTCTTC.

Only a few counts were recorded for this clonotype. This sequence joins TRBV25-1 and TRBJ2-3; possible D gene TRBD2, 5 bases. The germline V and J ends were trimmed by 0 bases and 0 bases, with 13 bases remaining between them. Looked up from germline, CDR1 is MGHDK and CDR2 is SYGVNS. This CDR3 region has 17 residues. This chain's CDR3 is CASSEYLTGSSTDTQYF. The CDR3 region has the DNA TGTGCCAGCAGTGAATATCTTACGGGATCTAGCACAGATACGCAGTATTTT.

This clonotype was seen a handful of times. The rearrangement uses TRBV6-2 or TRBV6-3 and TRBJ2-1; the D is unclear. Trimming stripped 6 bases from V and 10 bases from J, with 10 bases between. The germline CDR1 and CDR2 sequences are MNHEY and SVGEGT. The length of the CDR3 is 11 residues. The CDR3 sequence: CASRKFEEQFF. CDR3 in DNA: TGTGCCAGCAGAAAATTCGAGGAGCAGTTCTTC.

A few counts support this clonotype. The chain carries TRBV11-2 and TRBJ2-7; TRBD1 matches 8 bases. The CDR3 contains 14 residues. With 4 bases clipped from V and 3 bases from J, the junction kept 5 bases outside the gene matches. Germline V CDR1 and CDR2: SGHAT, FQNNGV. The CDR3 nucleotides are TGTGCCAGCAGCTCCACGGGACAGGTCTACGAGCAGTACTTC. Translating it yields CASSSTGQVYEQYF.

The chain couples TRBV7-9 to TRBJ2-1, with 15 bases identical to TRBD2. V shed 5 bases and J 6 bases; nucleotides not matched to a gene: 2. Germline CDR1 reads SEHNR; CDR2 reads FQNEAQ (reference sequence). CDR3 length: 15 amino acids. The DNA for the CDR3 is TGTGCCAGCAGCGGACTAGCGGGAGGGCTCAATGAGCAGTTCTTC. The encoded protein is CASSGLAGGLNEQFF.

The CDR3 sequence: CASSSFGADIAGGGVQETQYF. The CDR3 DNA is TGTGCCAGCAGCTCGTTTGGAGCGGATATAGCGGGGGGCGGGGTTCAAGAGACCCAGTACTTC. The rearrangement links TRBV5-6 to TRBJ2-5, with 10 bases matching TRBD2. V gave up 3 bases and J gave up 2 bases; unmatched junction bases: 22. This CDR3 contains 21 residues. The germline gives CDR1 SGHDT, CDR2 YYEEEE.

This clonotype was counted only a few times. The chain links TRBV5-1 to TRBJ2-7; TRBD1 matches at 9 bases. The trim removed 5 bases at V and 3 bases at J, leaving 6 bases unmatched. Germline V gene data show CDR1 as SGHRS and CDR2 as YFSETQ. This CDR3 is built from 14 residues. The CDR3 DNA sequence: TGCGCCAGCAGACCCGGACAGGGGATCTACGAGCAGTACTTC. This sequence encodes CASRPGQGIYEQYF. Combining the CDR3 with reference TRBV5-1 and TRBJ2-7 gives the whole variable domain KAGVTQTPRYLIKTRGQQVTLSCSPISGHRSVSWYQQTPGQGLQFLFEYFSETQRNKGNFPGRFSGRQFSNSRSEMNVSTLELGDSALYLCASRPGQGIYEQYFGPGTRLTVT.

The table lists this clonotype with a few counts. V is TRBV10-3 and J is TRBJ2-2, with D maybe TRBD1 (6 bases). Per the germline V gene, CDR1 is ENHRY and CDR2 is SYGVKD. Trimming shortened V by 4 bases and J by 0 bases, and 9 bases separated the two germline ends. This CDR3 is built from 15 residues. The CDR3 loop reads CAISVRGPNTGELFF. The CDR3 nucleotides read TGTGCCATCAGTGTCAGGGGTCCGAACACCGGGGAGCTGTTTTTT.